The source of this T cell receptor (beta chain) is a study of blood T cell repertoires in COVID-19. The assay was immunoSEQ multiplex PCR, and TCRdb's table has in-frame clones only and misses some. This repertoire shows about 120,000 clones, around 84% found once; its top ten account for 3% to 4.5%. Assignments of participants to cohorts depended upon their own reported clinical history. The germline V gene encodes CDR1 LNHDA and CDR2 SQIVND (reference sequence). This CDR3 spans 15 amino acids. Trimming took 2 bases from V and 10 from J; bases not matched to a gene: 7. The receptor comes from a young woman who had recovered from COVID-19. The sample was PBMCs or T cells enriched from blood (not recorded which). The chain links TRBV19 to TRBJ1-6; 8 bases align to TRBD1. The CDR3 DNA reads as TGTGCCAGTAGTATACCGGACAGGGCAAGGTCACCCCTCCACTTT. This codes for CASSIPDRARSPLHF.